These 30 T cell receptor beta chains were all obtained from the same sample, sequenced in a study of OX40 agonist ivuxolimab in advanced cancers. The table came from immunoSEQ multiplex PCR; TCRdb's copy has only in-frame clones and leaves some out. The top ten clones hold 4% to 4.5% of a sample with tens of thousands of clones, 89% of them seen once. The source was CD4+ or CD8+ T cells sorted from blood, collected in a trial of the OX40 agonist ivuxolimab. The receptors originated from an adult with an advanced solid tumor such as melanoma, head and neck, liver or kidney cancer.

The chain couples TRBV7-2 to TRBJ2-5; D is perhaps TRBD1 (5 bases). The germline gives CDR1 SGHTA, CDR2 FQGNSA. This CDR3 is 14 amino acids long. V dropped 0 bases and J dropped 2 bases, with 7 bases sitting between them. CDR3 sequence (DNA): TGTGCCAGCAGCTTAGCCAGGGTTCAAGAGACCCAGTACTTC. Amino acid sequence: CASSLARVQETQYF.

This clone was counted a single time. The V and J genes are TRBV18 and TRBJ2-1; 15 bases are shared with TRBD2. The ends lost 0 bases at V and 13 bases at J; junction bases unmatched: 13. Per the germline V gene, CDR1 is KGHSH and CDR2 is LQKENI. This CDR3 has 18 residues. CDR3 sequence (DNA): TGTGCCAGCTCACCACCTGGACTAGCGGGAGGGCCTGAAGTGAAACAGTTCTTC. Translating it yields CASSPPGLAGGPEVKQFF.

In its sample, this clone was seen once. The chain is built from TRBV5-1 and TRBJ2-7, with D perhaps TRBD1 (5 bases). Per the germline V gene, CDR1 is SGHRS and CDR2 is YFSETQ. Trimming cost V 0 bases and J 7 bases, with 17 bases left between them. The CDR3 consists of 15 residues. The CDR3 reads CASSLGSGLPREQYF. The CDR3 region has the DNA TGCGCCAGCAGCTTGGGGTCAGGGCTCCCTAGGGAGCAGTACTTC.

This chain connects TRBV2 to TRBJ2-2; TRBD1 matches at 8 bases. J lost 0 bases, V lost 7 bases, and 4 bases had no gene match. The CDR3 runs to 15 residues. Germline values: CDR1 SNHLY, CDR2 FYNNEI. The CDR3 DNA follows: TGTGCCAGCAATGCGGGACAGGCGAACACCGGGGAGCTGTTTTTT. Residues: CASNAGQANTGELFF. Based on the CDR3 plus reference TRBV2 and TRBJ2-2, the full variable domain is EPEVTQTPSHQVTQMGQEVILRCVPISNHLYFYWYRQILGQKVEFLVSFYNNEISEKSEIFDDQFSVERPDGSNFTLKIRSTKLEDSAMYFCASNAGQANTGELFFGEGSRLTVL.

V and J are TRBV7-6 and TRBJ2-5; a weak D match, TRBD2 (6 bases). Per germline, CDR1 SGHVS and CDR2 FNYEAQ. Deletions cut 2 bases from V and 2 bases from J, with 12 bases between. This CDR3 has 15 amino acids. Here the CDR3 reads CASSLLARVQETQYF. The CDR3 DNA sequence: TGTGCCAGCAGCTTACTAGCGAGGGTACAAGAGACCCAGTACTTC.

This chain connects TRBV7-3 to TRBJ2-1, with 8 bases lining up with TRBD2. V was clipped by 3 bases and J by 6 bases; unmatched bases: 13. Germline values: CDR1 SGHTA, CDR2 FQGTGA. The CDR3 has 17 amino acids. The CDR3: CASSFLAGGGRSNEQFF. CDR3 bases: TGTGCCAGCAGCTTTTTGGCGGGAGGTGGGCGGTCCAATGAGCAGTTCTTC.

This clone appeared a few times. V gene TRBV7-6 combines with J gene TRBJ1-5; no clear D. The V gene lost 1 base and the J gene lost 0 bases, with 10 bases spanning the gap. Germline V gene sequence: CDR1 SGHVS, CDR2 FNYEAQ. The CDR3 totals 16 residues. CDR3 DNA sequence: TGTGCCAGCAGCTTAGGTGACTTGGATAGCAATCAGCCCCAGCATTTT. Translating gives CASSLGDLDSNQPQHF.

The CDR3 is CASRVVTADEQYF. The CDR3 nucleotides are TGCGCCAGCAGAGTTGTCACAGCGGACGAGCAGTACTTC. The V and J genes are TRBV5-1 and TRBJ2-7; tentative D call: TRBD2 (5 bases). Between the trimmed V and J ends, which lost 5 bases and 5 bases, there was a span of 14 bases. Germline V lookup: CDR1 SGHRS, CDR2 YFSETQ. The CDR3 is made up of 13 amino acids.

The chain is built from TRBV5-8 and TRBJ2-7; 8 bases are a match to TRBD2. V lost 7 bases and J lost 1; bases outside the gene matches: 10. This CDR3 region has 15 residues. Per the germline V gene, CDR1 is SGHTS and CDR2 is YDEGEE. CDR3 region: CASVSSGGRSYEQYF. CDR3 DNA: TGTGCCAGCGTTTCCTCGGGCGGGAGGTCCTACGAGCAGTACTTC.

This clone has only a few counts. The V gene is TRBV6-5, the J gene TRBJ2-3; D is unclear. This CDR3 contains 15 residues. V lost 0 bases and J 2 bases, leaving 9 bases between the germline ends. CDR1 MNHEY and CDR2 SVGAGI come from the germline V gene. The CDR3 reads CASSYSKFLTDTQYF. DNA for the CDR3: TGTGCCAGCAGTTACTCCAAGTTTCTCACAGATACGCAGTATTTT.

The chain is built from TRBV7-2 and TRBJ2-3; maybe TRBD2 (6 bases). The CDR3 has 15 residues. Between the trimmed V and J ends, which lost 5 bases and 6 bases, there was a span of 18 bases. The V gene's germline CDR1 is SGHTA and CDR2 FQGNSA. CDR3: CASSPQVGAGDTQYF. The CDR3 coding sequence is TGTGCCAGCAGCCCGCAGGTCGGGGCGGGGGATACGCAGTATTTT.

The chain carries TRBV6-5 and TRBJ1-4; D gene ambiguous. Trimming removed 2 bases at V and 13 bases at J, with 17 bases between. This CDR3 comprises 14 residues. Germline V CDR1 and CDR2: MNHEY, SVGAGI. For the CDR3, the DNA is TGTGCCAGCAGTTACACAAACCTCATCGGAAGACTGTTTTTT. Its protein is CASSYTNLIGRLFF.

The gene calls are TRBV5-1 and TRBJ2-1; 15 bases are shared with TRBD2. The CDR3 covers 17 residues. V lost 6 bases and J lost 7; bases outside the gene matches: 11. Germline V lookup: CDR1 SGHRS, CDR2 YFSETQ. CDR3 sequence (DNA): TGCGCCAGCAACGGACTAGCGGGAGGGCCCAATACGAATGAGCAGTTCTTC. Translating it yields CASNGLAGGPNTNEQFF.

This clone was recorded once. The rearrangement uses TRBV2 and TRBJ1-2, with D possibly being TRBD1 (5 bases). Germline V lookup: CDR1 SNHLY, CDR2 FYNNEI. Trimming took 2 bases from V and 2 from J, leaving 6 bases between them. The CDR3 runs to 13 residues. The CDR3 region is CASSEQGNYGYTF. Here the CDR3 DNA reads TGTGCCAGCAGTGAACAGGGAAACTATGGCTACACCTTC.

The chain uses TRBV2 and TRBJ2-7, with 8 positions matching TRBD2. V lost 7 bases, J lost 0 bases, and 11 bases stayed unmatched. The germline gives CDR1 SNHLY, CDR2 FYNNEI. This CDR3 has 16 amino acids. CDR3 in DNA: TGTGCCAGCAAGGAGTGGGGGGCGGGAGGCTCCTACGAGCAGTACTTC. Its protein product is CASKEWGAGGSYEQYF. The full variable domain, in which reference TRBV2 and TRBJ2-7 provide the parts outside the CDR3, is EPEVTQTPSHQVTQMGQEVILRCVPISNHLYFYWYRQILGQKVEFLVSFYNNEISEKSEIFDDQFSVERPDGSNFTLKIRSTKLEDSAMYFCASKEWGAGGSYEQYFGPGTRLTVT.

V gene TRBV19 combines with J gene TRBJ2-7, with 11 bases matching TRBD1. The CDR3 totals 15 residues. Germline lookup yields CDR1 LNHDA and CDR2 SQIVND (reference sequence). After removal of 6 bases from V and 1 base from J, the junction contained 5 bases not matched to a gene. CDR3 nucleotides: TGTGCCAGTAGACCCGGACAGGGGGCATCCTACGAGCAGTACTTC. Translation: CASRPGQGASYEQYF.

This chain uses TRBV29-1 with TRBJ1-5, with 8 bases matching TRBD1. The J segment lost 0 bases and the V segment lost 3 bases, leaving 1 base of the junction unmatched. CDR1 SQVTM and CDR2 ANQGSEA come from the germline V gene. CDR3 length equals 14 residues. The CDR3 region has the DNA TGCAGCGTTGAGGACAGGGATAGCAATCAGCCCCAGCATTTT. Amino acids: CSVEDRDSNQPQHF.

This clone turned up a few times. The V and J genes are TRBV5-5 and TRBJ2-5; a possible D gene is TRBD2 (5 bases). V lost 0 bases and J lost 4, with 10 bases in between. Germline CDR1 reads SGHKS; CDR2 reads YYEKEE (reference sequence). The CDR3 has 14 amino acids. Here the CDR3 reads CASSLERESETQYF. The CDR3, as DNA: TGTGCCAGCAGCTTGGAGAGGGAATCAGAGACCCAGTACTTC. Supplemented by reference TRBV5-5 and TRBJ2-5, the full variable domain reads DAGVTQSPTHLIKTRGQQVTLRCSPISGHKSVSWYQQVLGQGPQFIFQYYEKEERGRGNFPDRFSARQFPNYSSELNVNALLLGDSALYLCASSLERESETQYFGPGTRLLVL.

This clone was seen once. V gene TRBV30 combines with J gene TRBJ1-5, with D hard to call. Germline loops: CDR1 GTSNPN, CDR2 SVGIG (reference sequence). CDR3 length: 14 residues. Trimming pared 2 bases from V and 0 bases from J, leaving 8 bases between. The CDR3 bases are TGTGCCTGGAGTCCACACCCTAGCAATCAGCCCCAGCATTTT. Protein sequence: CAWSPHPSNQPQHF.

DNA of the CDR3: TGTGCCAGCAGAGAGGGGCCGTCCGGGGAGCTGTTTTTT. This translates into CASREGPSGELFF. This rearrangement joins TRBV6-1 to TRBJ2-2; D possibly uses TRBD1 or TRBD2 (5 bases each). CDR3 length equals 13 residues. The V gene's germline CDR1 is MNHNS and CDR2 SASEGT. V was pared by 6 bases and J by 6 bases, with 11 bases between.

The J gene is TRBJ2-1, the V gene TRBV28, with a possible D match to TRBD1 (6 bases). From germline, CDR1 is MDHEN and CDR2 SYDVKM. With 3 bases removed from V and 10 bases from J, the gap between germline ends came to 13 bases. CDR3 length equals 13 residues. The CDR3 reads CASSFPPRGEQFF. The CDR3 nucleotides read TGTGCCAGCAGTTTCCCTCCTAGGGGGGAGCAGTTCTTC.

The chain carries TRBV15 and TRBJ1-2, with TRBD1 identical over 7 bases. The CDR3 contains 15 residues. The V segment lost 3 bases and the J segment 6 bases; nucleotides outside the gene matches: 10. The germline V gene has CDR1 LNHNV and CDR2 YYDKDF (reference sequence). The CDR3 reads CATSRTNRQGDGYTF. For the CDR3, the DNA is TGTGCCACCAGCAGGACGAACCGACAGGGCGATGGCTACACCTTC.

The chain carries TRBV7-3 and TRBJ2-1; TRBD2 matches at 9 bases. The CDR3 has 17 amino acids. Germline V gives CDR1 SGHTA, CDR2 FQGTGA. Trimming cost V 3 bases and J 4 bases; bases outside gene matches: 10. CDR3 protein: CASSLGPATSGYNEQFF. CDR3 nucleotides: TGTGCCAGCAGCTTGGGACCTGCGACTAGCGGTTACAATGAGCAGTTCTTC.

The chain employs TRBV19 and TRBJ2-7, with unresolved D. V lost 1 base, J lost 5 bases, and 3 bases lay in between. The CDR3 is 11 amino acids. The germline V gene has CDR1 LNHDA and CDR2 SQIVND (reference sequence). The CDR3, as DNA: TGTGCCAGTAGTATAGCCAACGAGCAGTACTTC. Protein sequence: CASSIANEQYF.

This rearrangement joins TRBV30 to TRBJ1-2; D remains unclear. Germline V gives CDR1 GTSNPN, CDR2 SVGIG (reference sequence). This CDR3 has 14 amino acids. V was cut by 2 bases and J by 8 bases, with 18 bases left in between. CDR3 sequence: CAWSPSPVIRGYTF. The CDR3 DNA sequence: TGTGCCTGGAGTCCCAGCCCGGTTATACGGGGCTACACCTTC.

V usage is TRBV18 and J usage is TRBJ1-1; the D is unclear. The CDR3 runs 15 residues. Germline V gives CDR1 KGHSH, CDR2 LQKENI. Deletions cut 1 base from V and 1 base from J, with 10 bases between. The CDR3 reads CASSPRTDQNTEAFF. CDR3 coding DNA: TGTGCCAGCTCACCACGGACGGATCAGAACACTGAAGCTTTCTTT.

The V call is TRBV11-2, the J call TRBJ2-7; TRBD1 matches at 12 bases. The J segment lost 7 bases and the V segment lost 4 bases, leaving 11 bases of the junction unmatched. Germline CDR1 reads SGHAT; CDR2 reads FQNNGV. This CDR3 comprises 16 residues. CDR3 loop: CASSSTGQGAMTEQYF. DNA for the CDR3: TGTGCCAGCAGCTCAACGGGACAGGGGGCTATGACGGAGCAGTACTTC.

The J gene is TRBJ2-7, the V gene TRBV6-5, with TRBD1 matching 7 bases. CDR1 and CDR2 from the germline V gene are MNHEY and SVGAGI. V shed 7 bases, J shed 0 bases, and the junction held 6 bases outside the gene matches. The CDR3 extends over 14 amino acids. In DNA, the CDR3 is TGTGCCAGCACCCAAGGGGACAGCTCCTACGAGCAGTACTTC. This encodes CASTQGDSSYEQYF.

This chain joins TRBV7-8 and TRBJ1-2; tentatively, D is TRBD1 (5 bases). The germline gives CDR1 SGHVS, CDR2 FQNEAQ. V lost 1 base, J lost 4 bases, and 7 bases lay in between. This CDR3 region has 13 residues. The CDR3 here is CASSLDGGYGYTF. CDR3 sequence (DNA): TGTGCCAGCAGCTTAGATGGGGGCTATGGCTACACCTTC.

This rearrangement joins TRBV9 to TRBJ2-3; TRBD2 aligns across 11 bases. There are 19 residues in the CDR3. Looked up from germline, CDR1 is SGDLS and CDR2 is YYNGEE. Trimming cost V 3 bases and J 0 bases; bases outside gene matches: 12. CDR3 DNA sequence: TGTGCCAGCAGCGCTCATCTTTCCGGGACTAGCGGTAGCACAGATACGCAGTATTTT. Translating it yields CASSAHLSGTSGSTDTQYF.